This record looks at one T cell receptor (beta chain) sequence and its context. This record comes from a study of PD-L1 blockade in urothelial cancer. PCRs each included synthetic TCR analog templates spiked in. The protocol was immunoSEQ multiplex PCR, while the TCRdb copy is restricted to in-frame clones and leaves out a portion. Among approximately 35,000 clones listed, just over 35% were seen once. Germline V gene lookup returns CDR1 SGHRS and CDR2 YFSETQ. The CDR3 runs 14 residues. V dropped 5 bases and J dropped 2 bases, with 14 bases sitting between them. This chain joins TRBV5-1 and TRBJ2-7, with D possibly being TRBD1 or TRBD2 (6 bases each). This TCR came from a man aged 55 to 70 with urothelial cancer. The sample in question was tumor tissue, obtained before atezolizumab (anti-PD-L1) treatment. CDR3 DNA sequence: TGCGCCAGCAGGTTCGCGGAGGGGGCCTACGAGCAGTACTTC. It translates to CASRFAEGAYEQYF.